This T cell receptor beta chain derives from a study of cytomegalovirus exposure and HLA in healthy donors. Study background: Later analysis reported that the approximately 130 validation repertoires shared the platform of the roughly 700 first-cohort repertoires.

A roughly 120-subject validation cohort, separate from the approximately 670-subject first cohort, supplied the donors. Profiling relied on immunoSEQ multiplex PCR, and the TCRdb table lists in-frame clones only, not all of them. Found here are about 120,000 clones, approximately 89% of them singletons; the top ten hold around 1.9%. General observations from the study: Reported performance of the classifier showed diagnosis of cytomegalovirus status with high specificity and sensitivity. Within the 130 or so validation repertoires, first-cohort TCR clusters tended to co-occur, according to a later analysis.

The V segment lost 1 base and the J segment 4 bases; nucleotides outside the gene matches: 5. This CDR3 is built from 15 residues. In germline, CDR1 is MNHEY, CDR2 SMNVEV (reference sequence). Points on this clone: Its antigen is still unknown.

The material sequenced was PBMCs. The chain couples TRBV27 to TRBJ2-7; 9 positions agree with TRBD2. This receptor was obtained from a woman aged 18-29 years in good health and CMV-seronegative. The CDR3 loop reads CASSLYLAGPYEQYF. The CDR3 DNA is TGTGCCAGCAGTTTATACCTAGCGGGGCCATACGAGCAGTACTTC.